The entry below describes one T cell receptor beta chain. With 4 bases removed from V and 5 bases from J, the gap between germline ends came to 6 bases. The CDR3 extends over 11 amino acids. Germline values: CDR1 MNHEY, CDR2 SVGEGT. In the authors' methods: Nucleated cell counts were estimated from reference gene primer amplification. Sequencing used immunoSEQ multiplex PCR; TCRdb keeps in-frame clones, though not all of them. The D gene and trimming were derived from the DNA, and the V and J assignments and clone size from that table. The table has about 80,000 clones, 80% seen once. The record originates from a study of blood T cell repertoires in COVID-19. Study information: Acute and convalescent COVID-19 specimens originated in the United States, Italy and Spain. In each case, the material was cDNA or gDNA derived from T cells, B-cell-depleted T cells, or PBMCs.

This receptor was obtained from a woman aged 40 to 50 with active or convalescent COVID-19. The V call is TRBV6-2 or TRBV6-3, the J call TRBJ2-7, with TRBD1 as a possible D gene (5 bases). Material: peripheral blood. The CDR3 DNA reads as TGTGCCAGCAGTTTGGGGCACGAGCAGTACTTC. Its translation: CASSLGHEQYF.